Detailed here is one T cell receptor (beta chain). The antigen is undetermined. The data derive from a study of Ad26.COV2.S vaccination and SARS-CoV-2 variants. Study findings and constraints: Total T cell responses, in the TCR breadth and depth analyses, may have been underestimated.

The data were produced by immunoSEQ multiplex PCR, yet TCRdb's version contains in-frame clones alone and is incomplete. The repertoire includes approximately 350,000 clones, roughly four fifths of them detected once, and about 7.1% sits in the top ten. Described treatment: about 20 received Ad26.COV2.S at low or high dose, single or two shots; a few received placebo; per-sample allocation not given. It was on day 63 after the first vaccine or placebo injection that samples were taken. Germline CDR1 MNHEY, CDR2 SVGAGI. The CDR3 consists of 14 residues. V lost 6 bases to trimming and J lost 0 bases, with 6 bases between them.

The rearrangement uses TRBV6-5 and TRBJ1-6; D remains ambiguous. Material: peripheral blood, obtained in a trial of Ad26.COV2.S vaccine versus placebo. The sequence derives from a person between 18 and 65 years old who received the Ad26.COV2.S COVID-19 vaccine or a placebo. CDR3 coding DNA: TGTGCCAGCAGGACGTACTCCTATAATTCACCCCTCCACTTT. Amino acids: CASRTYSYNSPLHF.